This T cell receptor beta chain stems from a study of PD-L1 blockade in urothelial cancer. Only one count was recorded for this clone. Produced via immunoSEQ multiplex PCR; TCRdb's table is partial and in-frame only. The sample yields tens of thousands of clones, approximately 90% seen once. The CDR3 is made up of 15 amino acids. Germline-derived CDR1 and CDR2 are SQVTM and ANQGSEA. V lost 1 base and J 7 bases, leaving 16 bases between the germline ends. The chain links TRBV29-1 to TRBJ1-4; D unresolved. The source is a woman in her sixties or seventies with urothelial cancer. Specimen: PBMCs, collected around atezolizumab (anti-PD-L1) treatment. CDR3 in amino acids: CSVEVGGRISEKLFF. The CDR3 DNA sequence: TGCAGCGTTGAAGTCGGCGGGAGAATAAGTGAAAAACTGTTTTTT.